This TCR beta chain was sequenced during a study of radiotherapy plus CTLA-4 blockade in lung cancer. Study details: An objective response was seen in around 17% of patients, and disease control in around 33%. Study-wide findings and caveats: TCR clones from tumors expanded in blood after radiotherapy plus ipilimumab.

The V gene's germline CDR1 is SGHNT and CDR2 YYREEE (reference sequence). V was clipped by 4 bases and J by 6 bases; unmatched bases: 5. The CDR3 is 13 residues long. Using immunoSEQ multiplex PCR, the repertoire was profiled, and TCRdb retains in-frame clones only, with some absent. The sample shows tens of thousands of clones, around 79% of them seen only once. Of note for this clone: Its antigen is not known.

With ipilimumab providing CTLA-4 blockade, focal radiation was administered to patients who had chemo-refractory metastatic non-small-cell lung cancer. The chain carries TRBV5-4 and TRBJ1-1; 8 nucleotides agree with TRBD1. This TCR derives from a human donor with non-small cell lung cancer who had a partial response to radiotherapy plus ipilimumab. Some clones in this sample may be carry-over from other donors' samples. The sequencing used peripheral blood, collected from a patient treated with radiotherapy plus ipilimumab. For the CDR3, the DNA is TGTGCCAGCAGCATACAGGGGGTCGCTGAAGCTTTCTTT. Amino acids: CASSIQGVAEAFF.